The 13 T cell receptor beta chains below come from one sample, sequenced in a study of shared clonotypes between healthy human individuals. Libraries were prepared by immunoSEQ multiplex PCR; TCRdb keeps only in-frame clonotypes and omits some of them. The sample includes about 1.1 million clones, 75% to 80% of them seen just once. Sequencing was carried out using memory CD4+ T cells from PBMCs. Stated subset: CD45RA-negative fraction. The receptors originated from a man aged 18 to 30 in good health. Some clones in this sample may be carry-over from other donors' samples.

The J gene is TRBJ1-5, the V gene TRBV5-1, with D possibly matching TRBD1 (5 bases). The CDR3 loop spans 15 amino acids. The V gene lost 4 bases and the J gene lost 5 bases, with 16 bases spanning the gap. Germline loops: CDR1 SGHRS, CDR2 YFSETQ. CDR3 sequence reads: CASSRAGTADQPQHF. CDR3 in DNA: TGCGCCAGCAGCCGGGCTGGGACGGCGGATCAGCCCCAGCATTTT.

The rearrangement joins TRBV10-3 to TRBJ1-5, with D tentatively TRBD1 (6 bases). There are 15 residues in the CDR3. Per the germline V gene, CDR1 is ENHRY and CDR2 is SYGVKD. Trimming stripped 0 bases from V and 10 bases from J, with 16 bases between. DNA of the CDR3: TGTGCCATCAGTGAGTCGGGGCAGGGGAGGGATCCCCAGCATTTT. Residues: CAISESGQGRDPQHF.

This clone occurred many times. The chain is built from TRBV20-1 and TRBJ2-1, with 8 bases matching TRBD1. This CDR3 comprises 11 residues. V shed 6 bases and J 8 bases; nucleotides not matched to a gene: 3. Germline assignment: CDR1 DFQATT and CDR2 SNEGSKA (reference sequence). In DNA form, the CDR3 reads TGCAGTGCCGGACAGGGTTATGAGCAGTTCTTC. Translating gives CSAGQGYEQFF.

This clone has only a few counts. V gene TRBV4-1 combines with J gene TRBJ2-1, with a possible D match to TRBD2 (5 bases). Germline V lookup: CDR1 MGHRA, CDR2 YSYEKL. V was clipped by 3 bases and J by 3 bases, with 15 bases between them. The CDR3 loop spans 16 amino acids. The CDR3 DNA sequence: TGCGCCAGCAGCCAGGGATTAGCGAGAAACTACAATGAGCAGTTCTTC. It is translated as CASSQGLARNYNEQFF.

This clone was observed a handful of times. Within the sample, other DNA sequences also encode this same CDR3. The chain combines TRBV11-2 with TRBJ1-5; a weak D match, TRBD1 (6 bases). Per the germline V gene, CDR1 is SGHAT and CDR2 is FQNNGV. Trimming pared 5 bases from V and 1 base from J, leaving 9 bases between. The CDR3 is made up of 14 amino acids. The CDR3 nucleotides read TGTGCCAGCAGCCTTACAGGGAGCAATCAGCCCCAGCATTTT. This encodes CASSLTGSNQPQHF.

The V gene is TRBV11-2, the J gene TRBJ2-5; tentatively, D is TRBD1 (6 bases). The CDR3 consists of 15 residues. V was cut by 5 bases and J by 5 bases, with 18 bases left in between. Germline V gene data show CDR1 as SGHAT and CDR2 as FQNNGV. The CDR3 loop reads CASSGFSGTLETQYF. CDR3 sequence (DNA): TGTGCCAGCAGCGGATTTTCCGGGACATTGGAGACCCAGTACTTC.

This clone was counted between two and nine times. The J gene is TRBJ1-5, the V gene TRBV28, with 9 bases fitting TRBD1. The CDR3 extends over 16 amino acids. Germline V gene data show CDR1 as MDHEN and CDR2 as SYDVKM. The ends lost 3 bases at V and 5 bases at J; junction bases unmatched: 8. The CDR3 loop reads CASSLLSGQGDQPQHF. Here the CDR3 DNA reads TGTGCCAGCAGTTTGCTTTCGGGACAGGGAGATCAGCCCCAGCATTTT.

The chain couples TRBV19 to TRBJ2-1, with TRBD2 matching over 13 bases. With 3 bases clipped from V and 10 bases from J, the junction kept 12 bases outside the gene matches. The CDR3 consists of 17 residues. The germline gives CDR1 LNHDA, CDR2 SQIVND (reference sequence). The CDR3 coding sequence is TGTGCCAGTAGTATCCCCGCGACTAGCGGGAGGTTTTGGGAGCAGTTCTTC. Its protein product is CASSIPATSGRFWEQFF.

This sequence joins TRBV5-1 and TRBJ2-1; 8 nucleotides align to TRBD1. The CDR3 has 16 residues. Germline V gene sequence: CDR1 SGHRS, CDR2 YFSETQ. The J segment lost 3 bases and the V segment lost 3 bases, leaving 8 bases of the junction unmatched. In DNA form, the CDR3 reads TGCGCCAGCAGCTCAAGACAGGGGTCGGTCTACAATGAGCAGTTCTTC. It yields the protein CASSSRQGSVYNEQFF.

CDR3 nucleotide sequence: TGTGCCAGCAGTTCCCGGACTAGTATCTTGTACAATGAGCAGTTCTTC. Translating gives CASSSRTSILYNEQFF. The chain links TRBV27 to TRBJ2-1; 7 nucleotides line up with TRBD2. V trimming: 4 bases; J trimming: 4 bases; junction bases outside the gene matches: 10. Germline V gene data show CDR1 as MNHEY and CDR2 as SMNVEV (reference sequence). This CDR3 spans 16 amino acids.

With regard to this clone: A much larger clone lies one base from this, so it may be a read error. This chain joins TRBV11-2 and TRBJ2-6; no definite D call. V was clipped by 6 bases and J by 0 bases, with 6 bases between them. The CDR3 consists of 14 residues. Germline CDR1 SGHAT, CDR2 FQNNGV. Here the CDR3 DNA reads TGTGCCAGCAGTCCCCTCTCTGGGGCCAACGTCCTGACTTTC. Its translation: CASSPLSGANVLTF.

For this clone: The same CDR3 arises from other DNA sequences in this sample as well. The rearrangement uses TRBV5-6 and TRBJ1-2, with D possibly TRBD1 on 5 matching bases. The CDR3 consists of 12 residues. Germline V gene sequence: CDR1 SGHDT, CDR2 YYEEEE. V was trimmed by 1 base and J by 8 bases, leaving 9 bases between them. The DNA of the CDR3 is TGTGCCAGCAGCTTGTGGCAGGGAGGCTACACCTTC. Protein: CASSLWQGGYTF.

This clone was seen a single time. This same CDR3 is encoded by further DNA sequences in the sample. The chain is built from TRBV2 and TRBJ2-7; 12 bases agree with TRBD2. CDR3 size: 14 residues. V lost 6 bases, J lost 6 bases, and 6 bases stayed unmatched. Germline assignment: CDR1 SNHLY and CDR2 FYNNEI. The CDR3 spells CASSRLAGVVEQYF. CDR3 in DNA: TGTGCCAGCAGCCGACTAGCGGGAGTAGTCGAGCAGTACTTC.